This TCR beta chain was recovered during a study of blood T cell repertoires in COVID-19. Original processing notes: Amplified reference gene primers provided the basis for estimating nucleated cell counts. Clones were sequenced by immunoSEQ multiplex PCR, and TCRdb holds only the in-frame ones, with some missing. Clone size and the V and J calls come from that table; the DNA yielded D and trimming. The top ten clones hold 3% to 4.5% of a sample with about 220,000 clones, about 83% of them seen once. From germline, CDR1 is SGHRS and CDR2 YFSETQ. This CDR3 contains 16 residues. Trimming shortened V by 4 bases and J by 1 base, and 17 bases separated the two germline ends.

V gene TRBV5-1 combines with J gene TRBJ1-1, with D tentatively TRBD1 (6 bases). The sequence was collected from a woman aged 40 to 55 who had been exposed to COVID-19. The sequenced material came from PBMCs or T cells enriched from blood (not recorded which). CDR3 protein: CASSALAGAPNTEAFF. The CDR3 coding sequence is TGCGCCAGCAGCGCCCTAGCGGGGGCGCCGAACACTGAAGCTTTCTTT. The variable domain in full, completed from reference TRBV5-1 and TRBJ1-1, reads KAGVTQTPRYLIKTRGQQVTLSCSPISGHRSVSWYQQTPGQGLQFLFEYFSETQRNKGNFPGRFSGRQFSNSRSEMNVSTLELGDSALYLCASSALAGAPNTEAFFGQGTRLTVV.